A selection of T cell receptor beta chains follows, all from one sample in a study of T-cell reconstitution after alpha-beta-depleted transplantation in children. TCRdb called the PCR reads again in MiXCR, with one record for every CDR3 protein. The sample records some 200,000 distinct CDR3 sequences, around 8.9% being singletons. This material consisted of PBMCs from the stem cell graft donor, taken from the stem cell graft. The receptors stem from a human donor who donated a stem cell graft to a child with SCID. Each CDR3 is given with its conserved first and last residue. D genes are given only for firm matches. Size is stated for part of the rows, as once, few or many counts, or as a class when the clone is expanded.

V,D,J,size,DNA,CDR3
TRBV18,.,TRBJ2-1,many,TGTGCCAGCTCACCAGTTGCCGGGGACTTAGGAGAGCAGTTCTTC,CASSPVAGDLGEQFF
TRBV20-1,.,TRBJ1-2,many,TGCAGTGTCAAAAAAGGGACGGCAGGCTACACCTTC,CSVKKGTAGYTF
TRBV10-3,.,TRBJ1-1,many,TGTGCCATCAGTGAGTCAGAGGCGCGATCCATTGAAGCTTTCTTT,CAISESEARSIEAFF
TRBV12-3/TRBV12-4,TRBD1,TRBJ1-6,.,TGTGCCAGCAGTACGACAGGGCGGATTTCACCCCTCCACTTT,CASSTTGRISPLHF
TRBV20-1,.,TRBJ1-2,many,TGCAGTGCTAGAGAACCCGGGGGCCAGGGCTACACCTTC,CSAREPGGQGYTF
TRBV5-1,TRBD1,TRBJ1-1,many,TGCGCCAGCAGCCCATGGACAGGGGGACTTGAAGCTTTCTTT,CASSPWTGGLEAFF
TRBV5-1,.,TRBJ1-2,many,TGCGCCAGCAGCTTGGGGCAAGGTACTAACTATGGCTACACCTTC,CASSLGQGTNYGYTF
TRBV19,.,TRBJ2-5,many,TGTGCCAGTAGTATAGGGGGAACCCAGTACTTC,CASSIGGTQYF
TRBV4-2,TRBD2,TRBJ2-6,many,TGTGCCAGCAGCCCTATACCACTAGCGGGCAACTCTGGGGCCAACGTCCTGACTTTC,CASSPIPLAGNSGANVLTF
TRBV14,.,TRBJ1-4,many,TGTGCCAGCAGCCAAGATGTCGCCACAGCCTTGAATGAAAAACTGTTTTTT,CASSQDVATALNEKLFF
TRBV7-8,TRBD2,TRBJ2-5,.,TGTGCCAGCAGGTCTTACTTAGCGGGGACTGAGACCCAGTACTTC,CASRSYLAGTETQYF
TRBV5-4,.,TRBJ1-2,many,TGTGCCAGCAGCAACACAGACTATGGCTACACCTTC,CASSNTDYGYTF
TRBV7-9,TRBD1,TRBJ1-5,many,TGTGCCAGCAGCAGATGGGACAGTTCCTATAGCAATCAGCCCCAGCATTTT,CASSRWDSSYSNQPQHF
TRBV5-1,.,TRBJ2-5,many,TGCGCCAGCAGCTTGTCCGTCCAAGAGACCCAGTACTTC,CASSLSVQETQYF
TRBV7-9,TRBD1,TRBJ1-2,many,TGTGCCAGCAGCCTGGACAGGGCCTATGGCTACACCTTC,CASSLDRAYGYTF
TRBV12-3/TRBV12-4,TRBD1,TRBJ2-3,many,TGTGCCAGCACCTCAGGACAGGGAGCGGATACGCAGTATTTT,CASTSGQGADTQYF
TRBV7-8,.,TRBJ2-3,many,TGTGCCAGCAACAACCGGGGGGCGCGATCTACTAGCACAGATACGCAGTATTTT,CASNNRGARSTSTDTQYF
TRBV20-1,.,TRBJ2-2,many,TGCAGTGCTAGAGGACAGGTTACCGGGGAGCTGTTTTTT,CSARGQVTGELFF
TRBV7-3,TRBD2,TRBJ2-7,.,TGTGCCAGCAGTCCCGGGACTAGCGGGGGCCGCTACTCCTACGAGCAGTACTTC,CASSPGTSGGRYSYEQYF
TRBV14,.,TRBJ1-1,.,TGTGCCAGCAGCCAATGGGCCGGGAGACCTGGTATGAACACTGAAGCTTTCTTT,CASSQWAGRPGMNTEAFF
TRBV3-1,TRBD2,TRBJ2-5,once,TGTGCCACCAGCAAAGATGGCGGTAGCGGGGGGCCGAGGGAGACCCAGTACTTC,CATSKDGGSGGPRETQYF
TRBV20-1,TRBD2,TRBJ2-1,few,TGCAGTGCTAGTGGTCTAGCGGGGGGCCACAAGCAGTTCTTC,CSASGLAGGHKQFF
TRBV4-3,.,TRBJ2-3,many,TGCGCCAGCAGCCAAGATACTAGGTCTCTGGCGCAGTATTTT,CASSQDTRSLAQYF
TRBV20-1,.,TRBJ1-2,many,TGCAGTGCTAGAGGACAGTTCTATGGCTACACCTTC,CSARGQFYGYTF
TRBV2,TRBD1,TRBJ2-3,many,TGTGCCAGCAGGGACAGGGCCGATACGCAGTATTTT,CASRDRADTQYF